This is a list of T cell receptor beta chains from one sample in a study of cytotoxic CD8 clonotypes in ibrutinib-treated CLL. Sequenced by immunoSEQ multiplex PCR; TCRdb stores in-frame clones only, minus some. The sample has some 130,000 clones, 76% seen once; the top ten hold just over 5%. The sequencing used PBMCs, collected after 24 months of ibrutinib treatment. The receptor set was obtained from a human donor with chronic lymphocytic leukemia. Both conserved end residues are part of each CDR3. Each record gives: V gene, D gene, J gene, CDR3 length, clone size, CDR3 protein, CDR3 DNA. A D gene is named only where the DNA matches it firmly. Not all rows give a size; the values are once, few, many and, for expanded clones, a class.

TRBV14	TRBD2	TRBJ2-5	14	-	CASSPSGGLETQYF	TGTGCCAGCAGCCCTAGCGGGGGGTTGGAGACCCAGTACTTC
TRBV28	-	TRBJ1-1	15	once	CASRNVRGPRGAAFF	TGTGCCAGCCGTAACGTTCGTGGACCCCGGGGGGCAGCTTTCTTT
TRBV18	TRBD1	TRBJ1-1	17	-	CASSPRAGGAGATEAFF	TGTGCCAGCTCACCACGGGCAGGGGGCGCTGGGGCCACTGAAGCTTTCTTT
TRBV7-2	-	TRBJ2-2	14	-	CASSLGVDTGELFF	TGTGCCAGCAGCTTGGGGGTGGACACCGGGGAGCTGTTTTTT
TRBV19	-	TRBJ1-1	12	-	CASSHRWSEAFF	TGTGCCAGTAGCCATAGGTGGTCTGAAGCTTTCTTT
TRBV11-2	-	TRBJ2-5	12	-	CASSLVSETQYF	TGTGCCAGCAGCTTAGTATCCGAGACCCAGTACTTC
TRBV9	-	TRBJ2-2	16	-	CASSAFAQGRGGELFF	TGTGCCAGCAGCGCCTTTGCCCAGGGGCGGGGCGGGGAGCTGTTTTTT
TRBV7-9	TRBD2	TRBJ2-7	15	-	CASSPRGGGVYEQYF	TGTGCCAGCAGCCCCCGGGGCGGGGGGGTCTACGAGCAGTACTTC
TRBV6-5	-	TRBJ1-5	16	-	CASSYAPTGSNQPQHF	TGTGCCAGCAGTTACGCTCCGACAGGCAGCAATCAGCCCCAGCATTTT
TRBV11-2	-	TRBJ2-3	17	many	CASSLELPGSGGDTQYF	TGTGCCAGCAGCTTAGAGCTCCCGGGGTCCGGGGGAGATACGCAGTATTTT
TRBV18	TRBD1	TRBJ2-2	14	-	CASSPGTGGGELFF	TGTGCCAGCTCACCAGGGACAGGTGGCGGGGAGCTGTTTTTT
TRBV28	TRBD1	TRBJ2-7	15	-	CASTTAGTGVYEQYF	TGTGCCAGCACCACCGCCGGGACAGGGGTTTACGAGCAGTACTTC
TRBV28	-	TRBJ2-7	14	few	CASSLVGPGNEQYF	TGTGCCAGCAGTTTAGTGGGACCCGGGAACGAGCAGTACTTC
TRBV6-4	TRBD1	TRBJ1-2	15	-	CASSATGTGLYGYTF	TGTGCCAGCAGTGCCACCGGGACAGGTCTCTATGGCTACACCTTC
TRBV2	-	TRBJ1-5	12	-	CASSPQGRAQHF	TGTGCCAGCAGCCCCCAAGGGAGGGCCCAGCATTTT
TRBV6-4	-	TRBJ2-3	14	few	CASSEGGSTDTQYF	TGTGCCAGCAGTGAGGGGGGCTCCACAGATACGCAGTATTTT
TRBV7-2	-	TRBJ1-5	14	few	CASSLGGPGQPQHF	TGTGCCAGCAGCTTGGGAGGACCCGGGCAGCCCCAGCATTTT
TRBV18	-	TRBJ2-5	12	-	CASSQLAETQYF	TGTGCCAGCTCACAGTTGGCTGAGACCCAGTACTTC
TRBV11-3	-	TRBJ1-5	13	once	CASSLAQGRPQHF	TGTGCCAGCAGCTTAGCGCAGGGGAGGCCCCAGCATTTT
TRBV6-5	-	TRBJ1-3	14	few	CASSPPGPGNTIYF	TGTGCCAGCAGCCCTCCGGGTCCTGGAAACACCATATATTTT
TRBV18	-	TRBJ2-3	14	once	CASSPPGAPWGQYF	TGTGCCAGCTCACCCCCGGGGGCCCCGTGGGGGCAGTATTTT
TRBV4-2	-	TRBJ1-1	18	-	CASSQDGGGVSGDTEAFF	TGTGCCAGCAGCCAAGATGGCGGGGGCGTTTCGGGGGACACTGAAGCTTTCTTT
TRBV5-1	-	TRBJ2-5	15	-	CASSLSPAGQETQYF	TGCGCCAGCAGCTTGTCTCCAGCGGGCCAAGAGACCCAGTACTTC
TRBV27	-	TRBJ1-2	13	-	CASSLSTNYGYTF	TGTGCCAGCAGTTTATCCACAAACTATGGCTACACCTTC
TRBV5-6	-	TRBJ2-7	13	few	CASSVPSRGEQYF	TGTGCCAGCAGCGTCCCCAGCCGGGGCGAGCAGTACTTC
TRBV7-2	-	TRBJ1-4	14	-	CASSLLGAGEKLFF	TGTGCCAGCAGCCTACTGGGGGCAGGGGAAAAACTGTTTTTT
TRBV5-1	-	TRBJ2-2	16	-	CASSYGTNANTGELFF	TGCGCCAGCAGCTACGGGACAAACGCGAACACCGGGGAGCTGTTTTTT
TRBV2	TRBD1	TRBJ1-1	13	-	CASNQQGVTEAFF	TGTGCCAGCAACCAACAGGGGGTCACTGAAGCTTTCTTT
TRBV6-7	TRBD2	TRBJ2-6	18	-	CASSYLAGVPFGANVLTF	TGTGCCAGCAGTTACTTAGCGGGGGTGCCTTTCGGGGCCAACGTCCTGACTTTC
TRBV4-2	-	TRBJ2-3	16	-	CAAGALGQGSTDTQYF	TGTGCCGCAGGGGCTCTTGGGCAGGGGAGCACAGATACGCAGTATTTT
TRBV28	-	TRBJ1-1	15	-	CASSSPIDQGTEAFF	TGTGCCAGCAGTTCCCCCATCGACCAGGGGACTGAAGCTTTCTTT
TRBV5-5	TRBD2	TRBJ2-7	13	-	CASSLAPGGEQYF	TGTGCCAGCAGCTTGGCGCCGGGGGGTGAGCAGTACTTC
TRBV7-2	TRBD1	TRBJ1-2	15	-	CASSLRLGQGGGYTF	TGTGCCAGCAGCTTACGACTCGGACAGGGCGGAGGCTACACCTTC
TRBV29-1	-	TRBJ2-7	11	-	CSVEEGYEQYF	TGCAGCGTTGAAGAGGGCTACGAGCAGTACTTC
TRBV6-5	-	TRBJ1-2	14	-	CASTRGGRSYGYTF	TGTGCCAGCACCCGGGGGGGACGGAGCTATGGCTACACCTTC
TRBV6-1	TRBD1	TRBJ1-5	13	-	CASRGQGDQPQHF	TGTGCCAGCAGGGGACAGGGTGATCAGCCCCAGCATTTT
TRBV11-2	-	TRBJ2-1	11	-	CASSSVYEQFF	TGTGCCAGCAGCTCCGTCTATGAGCAGTTCTTC
TRBV5-4	-	TRBJ1-2	14	-	CASSLTQGDYGYTF	TGTGCCAGCAGCTTGACCCAGGGCGACTATGGCTACACCTTC
TRBV11-3	-	TRBJ1-5	11	-	CASRGGQPQHF	TGTGCCAGCCGGGGGGGCCAGCCCCAGCATTTT
TRBV5-6	TRBD1	TRBJ2-1	14	-	CASSLGPLRGQGFF	TGTGCCAGCAGCTTGGGGCCCCTTAGGGGGCAAGGGTTCTTC
TRBV6-1	-	TRBJ2-7	15	-	CASTAWGGGGYEQYF	TGTGCCAGCACCGCCTGGGGTGGGGGCGGGTACGAGCAGTACTTC
TRBV5-4	TRBD2	TRBJ2-5	16	-	CASSPGTSGGDGTQYF	TGTGCCAGCAGCCCCGGGACTAGCGGGGGGGACGGGACCCAGTACTTC
TRBV5-6	-	TRBJ1-4	14	-	CASSAGPLGEKLFF	TGTGCCAGCAGCGCGGGCCCCCTGGGTGAAAAACTGTTTTTT
TRBV6-5	TRBD1	TRBJ1-3	14	-	CATHRGSRGNTIYF	TGTGCCACACACAGGGGGAGCCGGGGAAACACCATATATTTT
TRBV9	TRBD2	TRBJ2-5	15	once	CASSPRGDFQETQYF	TGTGCCAGCAGCCCCCGGGGGGACTTCCAAGAGACCCAGTACTTC
TRBV6-5	TRBD1	TRBJ1-4	15	-	CASSYGGQGGEKLFF	TGTGCCAGCAGTTACGGGGGACAGGGTGGTGAAAAACTGTTTTTT
TRBV5-1	-	TRBJ2-2	16	-	CASSLGGNANTGELFF	TGCGCCAGCAGCTTGGGGGGTAACGCGAACACCGGGGAGCTGTTTTTT